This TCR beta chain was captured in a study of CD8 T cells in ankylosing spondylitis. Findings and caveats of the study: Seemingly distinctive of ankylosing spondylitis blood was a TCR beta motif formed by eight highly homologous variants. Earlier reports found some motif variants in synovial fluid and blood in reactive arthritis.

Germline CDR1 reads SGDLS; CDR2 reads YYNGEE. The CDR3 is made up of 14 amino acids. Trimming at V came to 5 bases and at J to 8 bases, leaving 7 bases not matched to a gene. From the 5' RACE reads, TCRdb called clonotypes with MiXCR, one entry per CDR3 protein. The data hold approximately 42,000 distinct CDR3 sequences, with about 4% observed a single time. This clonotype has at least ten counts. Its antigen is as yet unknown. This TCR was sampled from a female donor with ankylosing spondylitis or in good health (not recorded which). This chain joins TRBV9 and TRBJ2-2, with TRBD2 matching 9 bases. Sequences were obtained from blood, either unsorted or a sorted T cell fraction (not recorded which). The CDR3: CASRPGLAMGELFF. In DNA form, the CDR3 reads TGTGCCAGCAGACCGGGACTAGCTATGGGGGAGCTGTTTTTT.